This TCR beta chain is from a study of cytomegalovirus exposure and HLA in healthy donors. Study-wide results and caveats: Within a later analysis, the majority of CMV-associated TCR beta chains appeared HLA-restricted. In vitro confirmation showed three CMV-associated chains to be CMV antigen specific. About 150 TCR beta chains were listed as cytomegalovirus-associated.

Primers included in the PCR were 60 Vbeta and 13 Jbeta primers. Sequencing was performed with immunoSEQ multiplex PCR; in TCRdb, only in-frame clones are kept and a portion is missing. The table includes 130,000 to 150,000 clones, around 80% detected once. Notes on this clone: Its antigen remains unknown.

Germline-derived CDR1 and CDR2 are MNHEY and SVGAGI. V was pared by 7 bases and J by 2 bases, with 11 bases of the junction left unmatched. The CDR3 is 15 residues long. This receptor was identified in a woman under 40 in good health and CMV-seronegative. This chain uses TRBV6-5 with TRBJ2-7; the match to TRBD2 covers 7 bases. The sample consisted of PBMCs. The DNA of the CDR3 is TGTGCCAGCATCCGGGGAGCGGGACGACCCTACGAGCAGTACTTC. It codes for CASIRGAGRPYEQYF.